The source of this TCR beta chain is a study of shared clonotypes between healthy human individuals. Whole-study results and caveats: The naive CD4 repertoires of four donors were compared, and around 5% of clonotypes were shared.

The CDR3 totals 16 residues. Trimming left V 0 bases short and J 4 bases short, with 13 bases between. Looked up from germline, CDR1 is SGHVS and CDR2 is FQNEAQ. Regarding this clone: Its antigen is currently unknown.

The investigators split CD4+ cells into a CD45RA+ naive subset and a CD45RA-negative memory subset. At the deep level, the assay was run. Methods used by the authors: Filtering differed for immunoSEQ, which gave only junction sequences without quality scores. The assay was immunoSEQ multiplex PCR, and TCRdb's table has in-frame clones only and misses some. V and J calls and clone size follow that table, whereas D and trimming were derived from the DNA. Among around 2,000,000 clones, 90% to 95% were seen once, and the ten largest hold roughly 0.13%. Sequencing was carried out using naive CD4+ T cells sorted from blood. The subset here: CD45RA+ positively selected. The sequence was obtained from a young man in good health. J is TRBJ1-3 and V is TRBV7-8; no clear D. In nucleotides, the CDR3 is TGTGCCAGCAGCTTAGCGTCAATGGGTTCCGGAAACACCATATATTTT. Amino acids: CASSLASMGSGNTIYF.